Below are 13 T cell receptor beta chains sequenced from a single sample in a study of tissue T cells after allogeneic stem cell transplantation. Measured with immunoSEQ multiplex PCR; TCRdb has only the in-frame clones, and not every one. Of about 42,000 clones detected, roughly 92% appear once; the ten largest clones hold around 3.8%. Source: blood, taken before transplantation. Source of these receptors: a woman between 35 and 75 years old who later had graft-versus-host disease after an allogeneic stem cell transplant.

The rearrangement links TRBV19 to TRBJ1-1; D possibly corresponds to TRBD1 (6 bases). From germline, CDR1 is LNHDA and CDR2 SQIVND (reference sequence). The CDR3 spans 13 residues. Trimming shortened V by 6 bases and J by 5 bases, and 13 bases separated the two germline ends. The CDR3 DNA follows: TGTGCCAGTAGAGAGGGGGGGTGGACTGAAGCTTTCTTT. It encodes CASREGGWTEAFF.

The chain joins TRBV19 to TRBJ1-1; TRBD1 is a possible D gene (6 bases). V lost 8 bases, J lost 3 bases, and 10 bases lay in between. CDR3 size: 12 residues. Germline V gives CDR1 LNHDA, CDR2 SQIVND (reference sequence). The CDR3 here is CASRQVDTEAFF. Here the CDR3 DNA reads TGTGCCAGTCGACAGGTCGACACTGAAGCTTTCTTT.

The chain recombines TRBV29-1 with TRBJ1-3; D remains ambiguous. CDR1 SQVTM and CDR2 ANQGSEA come from the germline V gene. Trimming removed 7 bases from V and 2 bases from J, with 9 bases in between. The CDR3 spans 12 residues. The CDR3 DNA follows: TGCAGCGCCAGCGCCCCTGGAAACACCATATATTTT. Protein product: CSASAPGNTIYF.

The chain carries TRBV27 and TRBJ1-1; no firm D call. V lost 6 bases, J lost 3 bases, and 11 bases lay in between. The CDR3 has 13 residues. CDR1 is MNHEY, CDR2 SMNVEV, per germline (reference sequence). As DNA, the CDR3 is TGTGCCAGCAGGGATGACGGATACACTGAAGCTTTCTTT. Translated: CASRDDGYTEAFF.

This chain uses TRBV25-1 with TRBJ2-2; 7 positions agree with TRBD1. The CDR3 contains 18 residues. Germline V CDR1 and CDR2: MGHDK, SYGVNS. The J segment lost 7 bases and the V segment lost 4 bases, leaving 18 bases of the junction unmatched. In DNA form, the CDR3 reads TGTGCCAGCAGTGGAAATCAACAACGGACAGGAGGTGGCGGGGAGCTGTTTTTT. This codes for CASSGNQQRTGGGGELFF.

The rearrangement joins TRBV12-3 or TRBV12-4 to TRBJ1-3; D gene uncertain. V lost 6 bases, J lost 5 bases, and 11 bases lay in between. The CDR3 is 13 amino acids. The CDR3: CASRARIRNTIYF. CDR3 DNA: TGTGCCAGCAGGGCACGTATTAGAAACACCATATATTTT.

The chain couples TRBV28 to TRBJ2-1, with D possibly called TRBD1 or TRBD2 (5 bases each). V lost 7 bases, J lost 4 bases, and 14 bases lay in between. The CDR3 loop spans 14 amino acids. Looked up from germline, CDR1 is MDHEN and CDR2 is SYDVKM. CDR3 sequence reads: CASIPGAVYNEQFF. The CDR3 coding sequence is TGTGCCAGCATTCCCGGGGCTGTATACAATGAGCAGTTCTTC.

With regard to this clone: The junction and the germline gene differ at one end; a read error may be behind it. The gene calls are TRBV28 and TRBJ2-7; D is possibly TRBD2 (6 bases). The CDR3 is 13 amino acids. Per germline, CDR1 MDHEN and CDR2 SYDVKM. CDR3 DNA: TGTGCCACCAGTCGGGACTCCGCCTCCGAGCAGTACTTC. It is translated as CATSRDSASEQYF.

This clone appeared a single time. The CDR3 is CASSARSGGELFF. The CDR3 coding sequence is TGTGCCAGCTCAGCTAGGTCTGGCGGGGAGCTGTTTTTT. The chain employs TRBV18 and TRBJ2-2; no clear D. This CDR3 has 13 amino acids. The germline V gene encodes CDR1 KGHSH and CDR2 LQKENI. Trimming took off 5 bases at V and 7 bases at J, with 11 bases between the two ends.

The CDR3 is CASSIRDSPNEQFF. In DNA, the CDR3 is TGTGCCAGCAGCATCAGGGACTCCCCTAATGAGCAGTTCTTC. The V call is TRBV28, the J call TRBJ2-1; TRBD2 is a possible D gene (6 bases). This CDR3 comprises 14 residues. Germline V gives CDR1 MDHEN, CDR2 SYDVKM. The V end was cut by 6 bases, the J end by 7 bases, with 16 bases between.

The rearrangement uses TRBV11-2 and TRBJ2-7, with 10 bases fitting TRBD2. J lost 0 bases, V lost 5 bases, and 16 bases had no gene match. The CDR3 is made up of 19 amino acids. The V gene's germline CDR1 is SGHAT and CDR2 FQNNGV. The CDR3 coding sequence is TGTGCCAGCAGCATAAGGGGGCGTGGACTAGCGGTAATCTCCTACGAGCAGTACTTC. Amino acids: CASSIRGRGLAVISYEQYF.

This clone was seen a single time. The V and J genes are TRBV6-5 and TRBJ2-1; 8 nucleotides align to TRBD1. The CDR3 is 15 amino acids. Germline V CDR1 and CDR2: MNHEY, SVGAGI. Trimming removed 6 bases from V and 0 bases from J; junction bases left unmatched: 4. The CDR3 protein is CASSLTGVSYNEQFF. The CDR3 bases are TGTGCCAGCAGCCTGACAGGGGTCTCCTACAATGAGCAGTTCTTC.

The genes are TRBV5-1 and TRBJ2-7; perhaps D is TRBD1 or TRBD2 (5 bases each). CDR1 is SGHRS, CDR2 YFSETQ, per germline. The CDR3 loop spans 14 amino acids. V was cut by 1 base and J by 2 bases, with 10 bases left in between. CDR3 DNA sequence: TGCGCCAGCAGCTTGTTGGGGGAAGCCTACGAGCAGTACTTC. The encoded protein is CASSLLGEAYEQYF. Looking up the rest from reference TRBV5-1 and TRBJ2-7 gives the full variable domain: KAGVTQTPRYLIKTRGQQVTLSCSPISGHRSVSWYQQTPGQGLQFLFEYFSETQRNKGNFPGRFSGRQFSNSRSEMNVSTLELGDSALYLCASSLLGEAYEQYFGPGTRLTVT.